This TCR beta chain came from a study of radiotherapy plus CTLA-4 blockade in lung cancer. The overall study: Disease control reached approximately 29%, with objective responses in roughly 19%.

Whole-study results and caveats: Once radiotherapy plus ipilimumab had been given, TCR clones derived from tumor expanded in blood. Reported findings show early blood T cell clone dynamics, with interferon-beta, best predicted response.

Germline assignment: CDR1 ENHRY and CDR2 SYGVKD. This CDR3 is 18 amino acids long. V was cut by 3 bases and J by 1 base, with 21 bases left in between. CTLA-4 blockade with ipilimumab, together with focal radiation, was given to patients with chemo-refractory metastatic non-small-cell lung cancer. Note on this clone: Its target is not known.

Only in-frame clones appear in the TCRdb table, and some are missing; sequencing was by immunoSEQ multiplex PCR. The table has 50,000 or so clones, approximately 79% seen once. The receptor was isolated from a human donor with non-small cell lung cancer who had a partial response to radiotherapy plus ipilimumab. The V gene is TRBV10-3, the J gene TRBJ1-2, with a tentative D call TRBD1 (6 bases). Sequencing used peripheral blood, obtained from a patient treated with radiotherapy plus ipilimumab. As DNA, the CDR3 is TGTGCCATCAGTGAACTCCGGCAGGGGACAAGGGATAACTATGGCTACACCTTC. It is translated as CAISELRQGTRDNYGYTF.